The clone carrying this T cell receptor beta chain appeared many times. Its cognate antigen is unknown. This record comes from a study of identical twins. The V and J ends lost 0 bases and 1 base respectively, with 15 bases between them. The CDR3 runs 18 residues. Germline V CDR1 and CDR2: LNHNV, YYDKDF (reference sequence). TCRdb analysed the 5' RACE reads with MiXCR anew, one entry per CDR3 protein. The data show around 100,000 distinct CDR3 sequences, 5.9% seen once. All donors comprised healthy Caucasians. Study-wide results and caveats: Invariant T cells like MAIT and iNKT could partly confound the zero-insertion analyses. With monozygotic twins, out-of-frame TCR alpha sharing exceeded what models estimated.

The sample taken for sequencing was memory T cells sorted from blood. This TCR derives from a woman in her forties or fifties in good health. The chain links TRBV15 to TRBJ2-2, with D perhaps TRBD1 (5 bases). The CDR3 here is CATSRDLVAGRNTGELFF. The CDR3 DNA reads as TGTGCCACCAGCAGAGATTTAGTGGCAGGGCGGAACACCGGGGAGCTGTTTTTT.